These 5 T cell receptor beta chains were all obtained from the same sample, sequenced in a study of cytomegalovirus exposure and HLA in healthy donors. With 60 Vbeta and 13 Jbeta primers, the PCR was carried out. Sequencing used immunoSEQ multiplex PCR; TCRdb keeps in-frame clones, though not all of them. Listed are about 40,000 clones; approximately 1.7% falls within the top ten. Sequenced: PBMCs. The receptors originated from a woman between 25 and 40 years old in good health and CMV-seronegative.

The chain carries TRBV6-4 and TRBJ2-3; 9 bases match TRBD1. The CDR3 runs 14 residues. Germline V gene data show CDR1 as MRHNA and CDR2 as SNTAGT. The V and J ends lost 4 bases and 2 bases, in that order; junction bases with no gene match: 1. DNA for the CDR3: TGTGCCAGCAGTGGGACAGGGGCCACAGATACGCAGTATTTT. It specifies CASSGTGATDTQYF.

The chain recombines TRBV7-7 with TRBJ2-1; D not certain. Per the germline V gene, CDR1 is SSHAT and CDR2 is FNYEAQ (reference sequence). The CDR3 contains 14 residues. Trimming shortened V by 5 bases and J by 7 bases, and 15 bases separated the two germline ends. In nucleotides, the CDR3 is TGTGCCAGCAGCCCCGATGAGACTGGAAATGAGCAGTTCTTC. Protein sequence: CASSPDETGNEQFF.

The chain has TRBV5-1 and TRBJ2-6; D possibly corresponds to TRBD2 (6 bases). The CDR3 sequence is 19 residues long. Trimming shortened V by 7 bases and J by 1 base, and 24 bases separated the two germline ends. Per germline, CDR1 SGHRS and CDR2 YFSETQ. CDR3 bases: TGCGCCAGCCAGCCGGTGATCCGGGGAGGAAAATCTGGGGCCAACGTCCTGACTTTC. Translated, it gives CASQPVIRGGKSGANVLTF.

The chain employs TRBV18 and TRBJ1-4; 8 bases map to TRBD1. V shed 1 base and J 0 bases; nucleotides not matched to a gene: 7. Per the germline V gene, CDR1 is KGHSH and CDR2 is LQKENI. This CDR3 has 18 amino acids. The CDR3, as DNA: TGTGCCAGCTCACCACAAGGGACAGGACCCGCAACTAATGAAAAACTGTTTTTT. Translated, it gives CASSPQGTGPATNEKLFF. Full variable domain (outside the CDR3, taken from reference TRBV18 and TRBJ1-4): NAGVMQNPRHLVRRRGQEARLRCSPMKGHSHVYWYRQLPEEGLKFMVYLQKENIIDESGMPKERFSAEFPKEGPSILRIQQVVRGDSAAYFCASSPQGTGPATNEKLFFGSGTQLSVL.

The J gene is TRBJ1-5, the V gene TRBV5-1; 8 nucleotides align to TRBD1. The J segment lost 7 bases and the V segment lost 4 bases, leaving 10 bases of the junction unmatched. This CDR3 is 15 amino acids long. Germline values: CDR1 SGHRS, CDR2 YFSETQ. CDR3 residues: CASSPEGQVGQPQHF. Written as DNA, the CDR3 is TGCGCCAGCAGCCCCGAGGGACAGGTGGGACAGCCCCAGCATTTT.